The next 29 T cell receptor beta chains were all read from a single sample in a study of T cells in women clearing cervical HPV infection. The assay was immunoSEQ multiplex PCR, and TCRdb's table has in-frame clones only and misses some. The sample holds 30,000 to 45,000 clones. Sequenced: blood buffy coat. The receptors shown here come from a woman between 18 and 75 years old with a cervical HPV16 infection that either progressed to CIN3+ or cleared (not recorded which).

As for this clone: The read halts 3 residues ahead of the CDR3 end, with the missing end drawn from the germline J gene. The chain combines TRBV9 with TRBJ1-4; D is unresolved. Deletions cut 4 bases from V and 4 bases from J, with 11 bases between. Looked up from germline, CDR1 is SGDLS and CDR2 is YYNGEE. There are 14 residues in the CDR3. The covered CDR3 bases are TGTGCCAGCAGCCCGAGGTCGGGTAATGAAAAA. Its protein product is CASSPRSGNEK. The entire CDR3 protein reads CASSPRSGNEKLFF.

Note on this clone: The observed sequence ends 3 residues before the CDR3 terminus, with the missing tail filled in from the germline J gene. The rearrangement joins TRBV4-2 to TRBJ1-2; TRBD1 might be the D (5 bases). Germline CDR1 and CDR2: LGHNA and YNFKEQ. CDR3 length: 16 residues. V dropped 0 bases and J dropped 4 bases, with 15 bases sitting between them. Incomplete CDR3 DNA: TGTGCCAGCAGCCAAGATTGGTCGACAGACCGCTATGGC. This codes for CASSQDWSTDRYG. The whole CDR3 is CASSQDWSTDRYGYTF.

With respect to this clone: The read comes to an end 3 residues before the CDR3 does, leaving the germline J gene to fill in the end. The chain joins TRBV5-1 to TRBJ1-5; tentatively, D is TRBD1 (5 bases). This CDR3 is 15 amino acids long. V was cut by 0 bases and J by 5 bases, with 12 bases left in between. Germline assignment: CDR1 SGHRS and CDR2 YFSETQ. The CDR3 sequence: CASSLVGAGDQPQHF. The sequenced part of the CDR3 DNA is TGCGCCAGCAGCTTGGTAGGGGCCGGCGATCAGCCC.

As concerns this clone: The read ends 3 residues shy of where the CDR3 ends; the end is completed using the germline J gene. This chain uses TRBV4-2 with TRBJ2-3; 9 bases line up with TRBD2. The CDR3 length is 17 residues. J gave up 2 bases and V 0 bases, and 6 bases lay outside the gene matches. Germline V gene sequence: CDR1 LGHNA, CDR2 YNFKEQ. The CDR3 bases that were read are TGTGCCAGCAGCCAAGATCTGGCGGGGGGGCCCACAGATACG. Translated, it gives CASSQDLAGGPTDT. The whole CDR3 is CASSQDLAGGPTDTQYF.

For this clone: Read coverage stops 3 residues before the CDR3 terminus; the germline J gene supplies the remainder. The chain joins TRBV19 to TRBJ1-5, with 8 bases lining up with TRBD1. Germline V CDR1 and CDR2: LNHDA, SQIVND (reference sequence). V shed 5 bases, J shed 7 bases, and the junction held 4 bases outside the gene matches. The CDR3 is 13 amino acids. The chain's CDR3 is CASSEQGEQPQHF. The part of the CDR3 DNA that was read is TGTGCCAGTAGTGAACAGGGGGAGCAGCCC.

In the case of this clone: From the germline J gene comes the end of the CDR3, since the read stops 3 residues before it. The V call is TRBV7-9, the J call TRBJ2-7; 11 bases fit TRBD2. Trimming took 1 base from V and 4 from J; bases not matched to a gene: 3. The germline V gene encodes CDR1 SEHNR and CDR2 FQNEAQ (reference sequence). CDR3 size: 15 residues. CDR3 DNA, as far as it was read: TGTGCCAGCAGCTTAGGAACTAGCGGGAGTTACGAG. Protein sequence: CASSLGTSGSYE. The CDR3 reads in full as CASSLGTSGSYEQYF.

The DNA read from the CDR3 is TGTGCCAGCCTTGACAGGGGGCGCTGGACCGGGGAG. Its translation: CASLDRGRWTGE. From start to end, the CDR3 is CASLDRGRWTGELFF. This chain joins TRBV12-3 or TRBV12-4 and TRBJ2-2; 10 bases line up with TRBD1. The read comes to an end 3 residues before the CDR3 does, leaving the germline J gene to fill in the end. The CDR3 contains 15 residues. V lost 8 bases to trimming and J lost 5 bases; unmatched junction nucleotides: 8.

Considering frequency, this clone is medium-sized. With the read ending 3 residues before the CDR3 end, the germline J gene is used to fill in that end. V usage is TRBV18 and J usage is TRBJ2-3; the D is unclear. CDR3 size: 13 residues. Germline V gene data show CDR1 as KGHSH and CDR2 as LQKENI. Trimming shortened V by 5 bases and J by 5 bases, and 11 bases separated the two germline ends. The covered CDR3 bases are TGTGCCAGCTCAGCAGCGAGGATAGATACG. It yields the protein CASSAARIDT. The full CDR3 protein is CASSAARIDTQYF.

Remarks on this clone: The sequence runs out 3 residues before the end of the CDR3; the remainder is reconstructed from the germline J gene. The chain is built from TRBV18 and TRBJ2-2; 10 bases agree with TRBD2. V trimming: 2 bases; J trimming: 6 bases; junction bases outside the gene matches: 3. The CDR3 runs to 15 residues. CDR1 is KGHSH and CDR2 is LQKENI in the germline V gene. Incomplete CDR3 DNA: TGTGCCAGCTCACCAAGTCTAGCGGGAGCCGGGGAG. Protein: CASSPSLAGAGE. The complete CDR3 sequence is CASSPSLAGAGELFF.

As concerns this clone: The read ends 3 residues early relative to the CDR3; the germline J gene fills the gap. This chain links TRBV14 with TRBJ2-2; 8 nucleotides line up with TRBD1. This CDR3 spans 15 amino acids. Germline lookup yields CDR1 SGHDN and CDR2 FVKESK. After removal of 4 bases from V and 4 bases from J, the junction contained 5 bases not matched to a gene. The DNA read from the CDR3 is TGTGCCAGCAGCCCAAGGGACAGGAGCACCGGGGAG. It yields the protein CASSPRDRSTGE. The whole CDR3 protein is CASSPRDRSTGELFF.

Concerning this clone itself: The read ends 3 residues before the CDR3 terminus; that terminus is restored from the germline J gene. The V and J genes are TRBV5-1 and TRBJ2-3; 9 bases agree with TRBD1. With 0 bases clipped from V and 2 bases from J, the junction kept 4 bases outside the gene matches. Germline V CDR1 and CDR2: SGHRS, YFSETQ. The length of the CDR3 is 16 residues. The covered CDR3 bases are TGCGCCAGCAGCTTGGACGGGACAGGGAACACAGATACG. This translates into CASSLDGTGNTDT. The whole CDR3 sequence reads CASSLDGTGNTDTQYF.

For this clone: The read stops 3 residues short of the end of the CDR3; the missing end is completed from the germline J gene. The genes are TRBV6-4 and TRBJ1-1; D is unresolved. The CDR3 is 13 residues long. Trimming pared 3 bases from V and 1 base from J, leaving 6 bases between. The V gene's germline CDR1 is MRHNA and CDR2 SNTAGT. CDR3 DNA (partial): TGTGCCAGCAGTGAATCCAGGAACACTGAA. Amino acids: CASSESRNTE. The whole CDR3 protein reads CASSESRNTEAFF.

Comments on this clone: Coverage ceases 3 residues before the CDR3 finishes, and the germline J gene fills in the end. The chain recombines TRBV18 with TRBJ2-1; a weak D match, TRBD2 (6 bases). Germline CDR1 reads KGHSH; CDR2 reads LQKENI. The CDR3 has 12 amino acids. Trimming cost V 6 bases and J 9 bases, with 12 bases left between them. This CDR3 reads CASSGRRGEQFF. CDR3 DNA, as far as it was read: TGTGCCAGCTCGGGCAGGAGGGGTGAG.

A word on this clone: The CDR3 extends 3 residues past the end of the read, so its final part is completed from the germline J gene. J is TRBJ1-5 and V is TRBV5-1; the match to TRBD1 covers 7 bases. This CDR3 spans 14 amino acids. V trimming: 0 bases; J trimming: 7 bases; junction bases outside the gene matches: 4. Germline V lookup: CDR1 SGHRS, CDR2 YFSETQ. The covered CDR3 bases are TGCGCCAGCAGCTTGGACAGGGGAGGACAGCCC. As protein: CASSLDRGGQP. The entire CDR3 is CASSLDRGGQPQHF.

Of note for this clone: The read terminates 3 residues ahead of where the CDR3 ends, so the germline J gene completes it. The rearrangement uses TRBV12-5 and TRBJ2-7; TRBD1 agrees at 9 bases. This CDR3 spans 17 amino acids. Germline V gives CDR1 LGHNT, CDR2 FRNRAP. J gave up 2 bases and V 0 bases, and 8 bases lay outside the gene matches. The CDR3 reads CASGLVTGQGTAYEQYF. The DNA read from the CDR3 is TGTGCTAGTGGTTTGGTAACGGGACAGGGAACCGCCTACGAG.

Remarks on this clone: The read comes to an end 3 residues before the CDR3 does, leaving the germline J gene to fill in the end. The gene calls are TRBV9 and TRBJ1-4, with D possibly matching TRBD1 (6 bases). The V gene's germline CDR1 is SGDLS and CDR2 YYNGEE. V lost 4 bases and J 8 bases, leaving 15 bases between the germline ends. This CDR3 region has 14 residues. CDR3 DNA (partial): TGTGCCAGCAGCCCCCAGGGGAAAGGGGAAAAA. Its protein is CASSPQGKGEK. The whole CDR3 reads CASSPQGKGEKLFF. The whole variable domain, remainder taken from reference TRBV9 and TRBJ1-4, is DSGVTQTPKHLITATGQRVTLRCSPRSGDLSVYWYQQSLDQGLQFLIQYYNGEERAKGNILERFSAQQFPDLHSELNLSSLELGDSALYFCASSPQGKGEKLFFGSGTQLSVL.

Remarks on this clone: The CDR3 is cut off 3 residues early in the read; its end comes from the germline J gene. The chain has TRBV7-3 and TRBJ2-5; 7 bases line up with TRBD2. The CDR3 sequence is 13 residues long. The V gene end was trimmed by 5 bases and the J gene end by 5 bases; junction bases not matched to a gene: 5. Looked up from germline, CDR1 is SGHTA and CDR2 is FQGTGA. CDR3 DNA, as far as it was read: TGTGCCAGCAGCCCCGGGGGGTTGGAGACC. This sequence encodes CASSPGGLET. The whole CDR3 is CASSPGGLETQYF.

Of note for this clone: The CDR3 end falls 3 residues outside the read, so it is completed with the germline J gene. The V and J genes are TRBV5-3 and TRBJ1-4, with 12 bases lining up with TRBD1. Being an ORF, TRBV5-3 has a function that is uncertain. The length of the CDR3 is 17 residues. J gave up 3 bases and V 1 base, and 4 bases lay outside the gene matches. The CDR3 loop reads CARSLTGQGAPNEKLFF. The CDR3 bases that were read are TGTGCCAGAAGCTTGACGGGACAGGGGGCGCCTAATGAAAAA.

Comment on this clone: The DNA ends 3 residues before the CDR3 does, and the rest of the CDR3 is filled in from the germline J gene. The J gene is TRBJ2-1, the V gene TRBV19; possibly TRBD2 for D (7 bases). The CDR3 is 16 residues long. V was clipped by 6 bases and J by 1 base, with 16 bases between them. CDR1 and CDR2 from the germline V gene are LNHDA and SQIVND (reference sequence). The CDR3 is CASSPLRGGSYNEQFF. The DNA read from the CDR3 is TGTGCCAGTAGCCCACTGAGGGGGGGTTCCTACAATGAG.

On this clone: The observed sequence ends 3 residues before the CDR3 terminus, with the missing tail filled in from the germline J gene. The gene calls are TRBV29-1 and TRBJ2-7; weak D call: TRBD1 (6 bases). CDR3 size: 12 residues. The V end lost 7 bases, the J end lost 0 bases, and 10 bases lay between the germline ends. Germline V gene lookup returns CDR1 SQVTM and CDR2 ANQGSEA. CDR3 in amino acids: CSARDNSYEQYF. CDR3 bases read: TGCAGCGCTAGGGACAACTCCTACGAG.

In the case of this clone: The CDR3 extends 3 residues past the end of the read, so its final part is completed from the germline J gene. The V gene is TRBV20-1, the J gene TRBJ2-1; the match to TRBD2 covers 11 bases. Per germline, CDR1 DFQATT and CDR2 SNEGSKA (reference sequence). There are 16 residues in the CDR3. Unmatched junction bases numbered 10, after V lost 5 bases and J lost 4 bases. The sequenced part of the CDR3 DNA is TGCAGTGCTGAGAGAGCGGGACTAGCGGATTACAATGAG. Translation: CSAERAGLADYNE. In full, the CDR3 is CSAERAGLADYNEQFF.

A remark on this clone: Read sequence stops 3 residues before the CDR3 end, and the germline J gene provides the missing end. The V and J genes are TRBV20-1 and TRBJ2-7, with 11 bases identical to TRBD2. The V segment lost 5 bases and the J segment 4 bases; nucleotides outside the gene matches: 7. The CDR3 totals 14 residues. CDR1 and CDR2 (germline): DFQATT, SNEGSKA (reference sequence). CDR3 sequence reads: CSAPRLAGNYEQYF. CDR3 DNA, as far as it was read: TGCAGTGCTCCTCGACTAGCGGGAAATTACGAG.

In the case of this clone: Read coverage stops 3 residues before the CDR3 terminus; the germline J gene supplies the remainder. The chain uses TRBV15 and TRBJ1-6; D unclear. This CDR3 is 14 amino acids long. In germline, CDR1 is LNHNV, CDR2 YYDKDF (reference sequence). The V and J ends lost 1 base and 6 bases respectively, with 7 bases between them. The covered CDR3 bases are TGTGCCACCAGCAGAGCCGGTGGTAATTCACCC. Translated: CATSRAGGNSP. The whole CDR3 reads CATSRAGGNSPLHF.

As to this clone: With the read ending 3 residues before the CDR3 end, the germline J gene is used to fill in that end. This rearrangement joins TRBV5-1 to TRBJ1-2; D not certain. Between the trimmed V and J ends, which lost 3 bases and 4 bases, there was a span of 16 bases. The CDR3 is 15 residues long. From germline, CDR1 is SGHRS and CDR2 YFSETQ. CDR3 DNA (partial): TGCGCCAGCAGCTCAGACGGTGGCCGGGGCTATGGC. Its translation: CASSSDGGRGYG. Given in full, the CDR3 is CASSSDGGRGYGYTF.

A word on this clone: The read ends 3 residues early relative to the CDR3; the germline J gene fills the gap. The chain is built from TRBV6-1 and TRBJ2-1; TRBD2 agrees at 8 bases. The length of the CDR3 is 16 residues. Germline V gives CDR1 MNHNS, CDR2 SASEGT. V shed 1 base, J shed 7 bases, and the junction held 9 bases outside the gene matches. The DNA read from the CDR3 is TGTGCCAGCAGTGAAGGGTCTAGGACTAGCAAGAATGAG. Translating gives CASSEGSRTSKNE. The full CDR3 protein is CASSEGSRTSKNEQFF.

The CDR3 protein is CASSLTGRSETQYF. The covered CDR3 bases are TGTGCCAGCAGCCTAACAGGGCGGTCGGAGACC. This chain joins TRBV5-4 and TRBJ2-5; TRBD1 might be the D (6 bases). From the germline J gene comes the end of the CDR3, since the read stops 3 residues before it. There are 14 residues in the CDR3. V was trimmed by 4 bases and J by 5 bases, leaving 15 bases between them. The V gene's germline CDR1 is SGHNT and CDR2 YYREEE (reference sequence).

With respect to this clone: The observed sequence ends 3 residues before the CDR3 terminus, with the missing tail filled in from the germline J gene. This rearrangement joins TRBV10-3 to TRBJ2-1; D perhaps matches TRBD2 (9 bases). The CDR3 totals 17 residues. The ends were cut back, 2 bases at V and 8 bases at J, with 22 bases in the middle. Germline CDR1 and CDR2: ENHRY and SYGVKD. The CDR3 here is CAISETSPGGGGDEQFF. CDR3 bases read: TGTGCCATCAGTGAGACTTCTCCAGGGGGCGGGGGGGATGAG.

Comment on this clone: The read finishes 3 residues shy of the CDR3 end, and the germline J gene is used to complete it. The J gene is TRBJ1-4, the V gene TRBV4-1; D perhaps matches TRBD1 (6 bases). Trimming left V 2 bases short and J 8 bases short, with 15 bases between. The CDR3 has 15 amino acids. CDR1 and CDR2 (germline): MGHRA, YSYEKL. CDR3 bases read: TGCGCCAGCAGCCAACAACAGGGTATCGCCGAAAAA. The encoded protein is CASSQQQGIAEK. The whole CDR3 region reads CASSQQQGIAEKLFF.

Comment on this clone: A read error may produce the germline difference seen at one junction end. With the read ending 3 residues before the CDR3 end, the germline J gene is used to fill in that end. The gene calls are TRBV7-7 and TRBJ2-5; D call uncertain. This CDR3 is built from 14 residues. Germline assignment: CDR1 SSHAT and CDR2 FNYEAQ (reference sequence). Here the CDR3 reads CASSPSFTQETQYF. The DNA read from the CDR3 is TGTGCTAGCAGCCCCAGTTTCACGCAAGAGACC.